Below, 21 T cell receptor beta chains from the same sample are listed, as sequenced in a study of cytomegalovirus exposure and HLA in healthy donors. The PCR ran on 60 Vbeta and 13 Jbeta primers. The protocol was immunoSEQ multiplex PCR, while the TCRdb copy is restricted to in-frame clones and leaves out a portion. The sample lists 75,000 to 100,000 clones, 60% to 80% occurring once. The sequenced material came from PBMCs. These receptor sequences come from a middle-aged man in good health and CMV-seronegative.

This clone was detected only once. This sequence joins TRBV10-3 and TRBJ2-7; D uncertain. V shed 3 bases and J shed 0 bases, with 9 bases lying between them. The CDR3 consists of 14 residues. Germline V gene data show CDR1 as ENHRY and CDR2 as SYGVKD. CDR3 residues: CAISDFPSSYEQYF. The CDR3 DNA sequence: TGTGCCATCAGTGACTTCCCTAGCTCCTACGAGCAGTACTTC.

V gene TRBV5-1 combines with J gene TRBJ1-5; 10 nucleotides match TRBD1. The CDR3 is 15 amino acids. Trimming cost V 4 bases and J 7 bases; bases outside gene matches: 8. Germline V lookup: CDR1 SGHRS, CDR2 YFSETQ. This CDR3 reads CASSVGQGPGQPQHF. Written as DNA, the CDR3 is TGCGCCAGCAGCGTGGGACAGGGGCCGGGACAGCCCCAGCATTTT.

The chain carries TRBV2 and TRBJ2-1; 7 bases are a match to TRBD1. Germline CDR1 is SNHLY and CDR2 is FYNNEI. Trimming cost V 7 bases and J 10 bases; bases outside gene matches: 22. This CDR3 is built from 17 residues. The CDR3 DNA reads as TGTGCCAGCACGCCAGACTCAGTCGGGGACAGTCCCCCCGAGCAGTTCTTC. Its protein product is CASTPDSVGDSPPEQFF. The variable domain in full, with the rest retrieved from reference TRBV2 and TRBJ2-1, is EPEVTQTPSHQVTQMGQEVILRCVPISNHLYFYWYRQILGQKVEFLVSFYNNEISEKSEIFDDQFSVERPDGSNFTLKIRSTKLEDSAMYFCASTPDSVGDSPPEQFFGPGTRLTVL.

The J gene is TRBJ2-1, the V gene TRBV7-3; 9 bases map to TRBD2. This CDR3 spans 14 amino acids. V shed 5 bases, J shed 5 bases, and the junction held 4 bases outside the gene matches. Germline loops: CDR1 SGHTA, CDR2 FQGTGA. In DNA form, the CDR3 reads TGTGCCAGCAGCGTAGGGACTAGCAACAATGAGCAGTTCTTC. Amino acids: CASSVGTSNNEQFF.

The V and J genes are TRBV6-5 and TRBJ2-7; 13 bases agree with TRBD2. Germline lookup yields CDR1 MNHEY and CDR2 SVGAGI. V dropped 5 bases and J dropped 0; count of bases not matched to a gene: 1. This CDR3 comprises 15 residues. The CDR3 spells CASSGLAGASYEQYF. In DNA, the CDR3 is TGTGCCAGCAGTGGACTAGCGGGGGCCTCCTACGAGCAGTACTTC.

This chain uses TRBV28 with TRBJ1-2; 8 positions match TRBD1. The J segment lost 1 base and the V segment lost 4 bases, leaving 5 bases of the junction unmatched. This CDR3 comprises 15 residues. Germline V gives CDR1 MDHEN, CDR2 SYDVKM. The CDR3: CASSSPDRGNYGYTF. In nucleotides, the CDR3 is TGTGCCAGCAGTTCCCCAGACAGGGGTAACTATGGCTACACCTTC.

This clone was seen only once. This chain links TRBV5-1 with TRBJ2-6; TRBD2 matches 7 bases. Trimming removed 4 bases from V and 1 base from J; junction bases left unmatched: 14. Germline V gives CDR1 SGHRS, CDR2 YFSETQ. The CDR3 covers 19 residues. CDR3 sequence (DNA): TGCGCCAGCAGCCGCGCCGGAGCGGGGCGGAGTTCTGGGGCCAACGTCCTGACTTTC. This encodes CASSRAGAGRSSGANVLTF.

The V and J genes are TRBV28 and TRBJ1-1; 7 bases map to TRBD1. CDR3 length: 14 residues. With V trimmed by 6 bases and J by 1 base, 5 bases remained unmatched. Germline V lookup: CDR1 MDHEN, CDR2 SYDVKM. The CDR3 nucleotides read TGTGCCAGCAGCCCAGGGGGTGGGAACACTGAAGCTTTCTTT. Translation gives CASSPGGGNTEAFF.

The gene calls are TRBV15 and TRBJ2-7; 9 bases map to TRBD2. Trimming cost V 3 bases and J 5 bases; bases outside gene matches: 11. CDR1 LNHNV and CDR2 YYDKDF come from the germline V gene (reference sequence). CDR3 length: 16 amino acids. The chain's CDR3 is CATSSLPAGGPNEQYF. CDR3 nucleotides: TGTGCCACCAGCAGTCTACCGGCGGGAGGGCCGAACGAGCAGTACTTC.

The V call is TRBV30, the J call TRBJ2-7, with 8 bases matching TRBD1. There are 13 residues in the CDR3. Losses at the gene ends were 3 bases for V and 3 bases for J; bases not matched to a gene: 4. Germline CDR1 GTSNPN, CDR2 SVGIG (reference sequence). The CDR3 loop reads CAWRTTGGYEQYF. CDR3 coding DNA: TGTGCCTGGAGGACCACAGGGGGCTACGAGCAGTACTTC.

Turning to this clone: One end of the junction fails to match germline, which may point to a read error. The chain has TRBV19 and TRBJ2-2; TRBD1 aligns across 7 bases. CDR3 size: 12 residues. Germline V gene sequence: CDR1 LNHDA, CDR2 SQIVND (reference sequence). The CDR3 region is CGGQANTGELFF. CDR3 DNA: TGCGGAGGACAGGCGAACACCGGGGAGCTGTTTTTT.

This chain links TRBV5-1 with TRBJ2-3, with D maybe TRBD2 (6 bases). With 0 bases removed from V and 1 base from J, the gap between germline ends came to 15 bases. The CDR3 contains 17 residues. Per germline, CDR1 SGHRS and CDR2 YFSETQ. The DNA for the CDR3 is TGCGCCAGCAGCTTGGGCGGACTAAGGCCCGGCACAGATACGCAGTATTTT. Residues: CASSLGGLRPGTDTQYF.

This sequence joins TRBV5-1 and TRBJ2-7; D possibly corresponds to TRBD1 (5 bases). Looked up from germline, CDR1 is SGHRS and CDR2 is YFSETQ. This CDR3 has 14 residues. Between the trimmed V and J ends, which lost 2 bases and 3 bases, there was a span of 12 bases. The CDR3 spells CASSFNGQGYEQYF. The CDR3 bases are TGCGCCAGCAGCTTTAATGGGCAGGGCTACGAGCAGTACTTC.

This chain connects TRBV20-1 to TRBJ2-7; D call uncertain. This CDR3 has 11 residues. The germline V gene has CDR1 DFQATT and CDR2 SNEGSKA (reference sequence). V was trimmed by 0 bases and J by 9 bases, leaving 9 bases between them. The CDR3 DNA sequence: TGCAGTGCTAGAGATCCGCCCGGGCAGTACTTC. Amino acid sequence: CSARDPPGQYF.

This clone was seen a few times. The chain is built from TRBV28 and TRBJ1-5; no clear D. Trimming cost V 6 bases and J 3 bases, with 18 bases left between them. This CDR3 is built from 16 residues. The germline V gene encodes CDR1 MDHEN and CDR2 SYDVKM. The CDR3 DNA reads TGTGCCAGCAGGCCCGGGTCCTCAACTTTCAATCAGCCCCAGCATTTT. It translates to CASRPGSSTFNQPQHF.

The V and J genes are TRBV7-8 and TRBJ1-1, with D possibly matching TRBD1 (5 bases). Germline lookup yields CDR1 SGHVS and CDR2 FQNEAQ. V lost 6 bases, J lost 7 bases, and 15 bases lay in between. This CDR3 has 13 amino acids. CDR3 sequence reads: CASSSFSDIEAFF. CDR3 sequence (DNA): TGTGCCAGCAGTAGCTTTTCGGACATTGAAGCTTTCTTT.

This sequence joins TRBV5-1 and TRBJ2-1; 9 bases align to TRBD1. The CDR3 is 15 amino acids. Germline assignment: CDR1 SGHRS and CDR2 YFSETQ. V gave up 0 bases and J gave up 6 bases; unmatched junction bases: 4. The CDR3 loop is CASSLGGTGFNEQFF. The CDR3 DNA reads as TGCGCCAGCAGCTTGGGGGGGACAGGGTTCAATGAGCAGTTCTTC.

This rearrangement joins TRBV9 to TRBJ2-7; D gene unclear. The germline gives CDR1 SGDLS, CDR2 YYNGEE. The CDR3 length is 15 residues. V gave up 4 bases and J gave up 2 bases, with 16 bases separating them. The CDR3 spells CASSPRLDPTYEQYF. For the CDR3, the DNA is TGTGCCAGCAGCCCACGACTCGATCCAACCTACGAGCAGTACTTC.

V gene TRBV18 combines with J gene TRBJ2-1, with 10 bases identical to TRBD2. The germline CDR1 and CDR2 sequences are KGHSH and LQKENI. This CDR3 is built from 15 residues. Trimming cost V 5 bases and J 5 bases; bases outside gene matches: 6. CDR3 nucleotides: TGTGCCAGCTCATTTAGCGGGGGGACCAACAATGAGCAGTTCTTC. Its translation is CASSFSGGTNNEQFF.

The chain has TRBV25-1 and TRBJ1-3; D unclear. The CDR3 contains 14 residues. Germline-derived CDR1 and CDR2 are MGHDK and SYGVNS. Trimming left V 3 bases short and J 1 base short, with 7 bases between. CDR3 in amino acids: CASSEESSGNTIYF. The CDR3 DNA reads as TGTGCCAGCAGTGAGGAGTCTTCTGGAAACACCATATATTTT.

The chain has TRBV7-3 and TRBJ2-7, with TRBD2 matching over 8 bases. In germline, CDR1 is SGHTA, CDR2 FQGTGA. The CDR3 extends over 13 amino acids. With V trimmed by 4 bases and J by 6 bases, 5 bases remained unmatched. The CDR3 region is CASSSGGTSEQYF. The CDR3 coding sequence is TGTGCCAGCAGCTCGGGGGGGACTAGCGAGCAGTACTTC. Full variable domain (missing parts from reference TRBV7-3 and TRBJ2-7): GAGVSQTPSNKVTEKGKYVELRCDPISGHTALYWYRQSLGQGPEFLIYFQGTGAADDSGLPNDRFFAVRPEGSVSTLKIQRTERGDSAVYLCASSSGGTSEQYFGPGTRLTVT.